This is a list of T cell receptor beta chains from one sample in a study of blood T cell repertoires in COVID-19. Sequenced by immunoSEQ multiplex PCR; TCRdb stores in-frame clones only, minus some. The profile shows 250,000 or so clones, under 95% of them singletons. The material sequenced was PBMCs or T cells enriched from blood (not recorded which). The receptors shown here come from a man aged 40-49 years who had been exposed to COVID-19. CDR3s include the opening cysteine and the closing phenylalanine or tryptophan. Each record gives: V gene, CDR3 length, J gene, clone size, D gene, CDR3 protein, CDR3 DNA. D genes are given only for firm matches. Expanded clones get a size class; other rows say once, few or many, or leave the size out.

v_gene: TRBV24-1; len: 14; j_gene: TRBJ2-2; abundance: -; d_gene: TRBD1; CDR3aa: CATSEAGGSGELFF; CDR3nt: TGTGCCACCAGTGAGGCAGGGGGCTCCGGGGAGCTGTTTTTT
v_gene: TRBV6-5; len: 15; j_gene: TRBJ2-1; abundance: -; d_gene: TRBD2; CDR3aa: CASSRGAGGYNEQFF; CDR3nt: TGTGCCAGCTCTAGGGGAGCGGGAGGGTACAATGAGCAGTTCTTC
v_gene: TRBV7-8; len: 13; j_gene: TRBJ2-2; abundance: -; d_gene: TRBD2; CDR3aa: CASPLGLAGELFF; CDR3nt: TGTGCCAGCCCATTGGGACTAGCCGGGGAGCTGTTTTTT
v_gene: TRBV28; len: 14; j_gene: TRBJ1-3; abundance: -; d_gene: TRBD1; CDR3aa: CASRYRGTIDTIYF; CDR3nt: TGTGCCAGCAGGTACAGGGGAACTATTGACACCATATATTTT
v_gene: TRBV19; len: 16; j_gene: TRBJ1-1; abundance: -; d_gene: -; CDR3aa: CASSIVRGAGNTEAFF; CDR3nt: TGTGCCAGTAGTATAGTTAGGGGCGCAGGGAACACTGAAGCTTTCTTT
v_gene: TRBV18; len: 16; j_gene: TRBJ2-5; abundance: -; d_gene: TRBD2; CDR3aa: CASSPGLAGVLETQYF; CDR3nt: TGTGCCAGCTCACCAGGACTAGCGGGAGTTTTAGAGACCCAGTACTTC
v_gene: TRBV2; len: 14; j_gene: TRBJ1-2; abundance: -; d_gene: TRBD1; CDR3aa: CASSFRDRGYFGTF; CDR3nt: TGTGCCAGCAGTTTCCGGGACAGGGGGTATTTTGGCACCTTC
v_gene: TRBV15; len: 15; j_gene: TRBJ2-7; abundance: once; d_gene: -; CDR3aa: CATSRDRPGVHEQYF; CDR3nt: TGTGCCACCAGCAGAGATAGGCCAGGGGTACACGAGCAGTACTTC
v_gene: TRBV28; len: 14; j_gene: TRBJ2-7; abundance: -; d_gene: TRBD1; CDR3aa: CASSQQWDRGEQYF; CDR3nt: TGTGCCAGCAGCCAGCAATGGGACAGGGGGGAGCAGTACTTC
v_gene: TRBV25-1; len: 13; j_gene: TRBJ1-1; abundance: -; d_gene: TRBD1; CDR3aa: CASSAGGKTEAFF; CDR3nt: TGTGCCAGCAGTGCAGGGGGCAAAACTGAAGCTTTCTTT
v_gene: TRBV5-4; len: 18; j_gene: TRBJ2-2; abundance: -; d_gene: TRBD2; CDR3aa: CASGKGTSGRPGTGELFF; CDR3nt: TGTGCCAGCGGGAAAGGGACTAGCGGGAGGCCCGGCACCGGGGAGCTGTTTTTT
v_gene: TRBV10-3; len: 12; j_gene: TRBJ1-4; abundance: -; d_gene: -; CDR3aa: CAISASNEKLFF; CDR3nt: TGTGCCATCAGTGCTAGTAATGAAAAACTGTTTTTT
v_gene: TRBV5-1; len: 15; j_gene: TRBJ2-4; abundance: once; d_gene: -; CDR3aa: CASSIGTIAKNIQYF; CDR3nt: TGCGCCAGCAGCATAGGGACAATCGCCAAAAACATTCAGTACTTC
v_gene: TRBV13; len: 16; j_gene: TRBJ2-7; abundance: -; d_gene: TRBD2; CDR3aa: CASSWPLAGSGYEQYF; CDR3nt: TGTGCCAGCAGCTGGCCGTTAGCGGGGAGTGGGTACGAGCAGTACTTC
v_gene: TRBV9; len: 14; j_gene: TRBJ2-7; abundance: -; d_gene: TRBD2; CDR3aa: CASSEGLAAYEQYF; CDR3nt: TGTGCCAGCAGCGAGGGACTAGCCGCCTACGAGCAGTACTTC
v_gene: TRBV5-1; len: 16; j_gene: TRBJ1-3; abundance: -; d_gene: TRBD1; CDR3aa: CASSDGTANPGNTIYF; CDR3nt: TGCGCCAGCAGCGACGGGACAGCCAATCCGGGAAACACCATATATTTT
v_gene: TRBV29-1; len: 12; j_gene: TRBJ1-2; abundance: -; d_gene: -; CDR3aa: CSVAGVGYGYTF; CDR3nt: TGCAGCGTCGCAGGGGTCGGCTATGGCTACACCTTC
v_gene: TRBV7-9; len: 14; j_gene: TRBJ2-5; abundance: -; d_gene: TRBD2; CDR3aa: CASSPRLAGETQYF; CDR3nt: TGTGCCAGCAGCCCCCGACTAGCGGGAGAGACCCAGTACTTC
v_gene: TRBV7-8; len: 11; j_gene: TRBJ1-2; abundance: -; d_gene: -; CDR3aa: CASSPLYFYTF; CDR3nt: TGTGCCAGCAGCCCTTTGTATTTCTACACCTTC
v_gene: TRBV7-9; len: 13; j_gene: TRBJ2-1; abundance: -; d_gene: -; CDR3aa: CASSYGQNNEQFF; CDR3nt: TGTGCCAGCAGCTACGGACAGAACAATGAGCAGTTCTTC
v_gene: TRBV28; len: 13; j_gene: TRBJ1-2; abundance: -; d_gene: -; CDR3aa: CASSPQGPYGYTF; CDR3nt: TGTGCCAGCAGTCCTCAGGGGCCCTATGGCTACACCTTC
v_gene: TRBV27; len: 16; j_gene: TRBJ2-7; abundance: -; d_gene: TRBD2; CDR3aa: CASSPRTSGNSYEQYF; CDR3nt: TGTGCCAGCAGTCCAAGGACTAGCGGGAACTCCTACGAGCAGTACTTC
v_gene: TRBV6-1; len: 14; j_gene: TRBJ2-7; abundance: -; d_gene: TRBD2; CDR3aa: CASSEAGGLSEQYF; CDR3nt: TGTGCCAGCAGTGAGGCGGGAGGGCTCAGCGAGCAGTACTTC
v_gene: TRBV4-2; len: 17; j_gene: TRBJ2-7; abundance: -; d_gene: TRBD2; CDR3aa: CASSQDLAGVGTYEQYF; CDR3nt: TGTGCCAGCAGCCAAGATTTAGCGGGAGTGGGGACCTACGAGCAGTACTTC
v_gene: TRBV7-3; len: 13; j_gene: TRBJ2-2; abundance: -; d_gene: -; CDR3aa: CASMDSNTGELFF; CDR3nt: TGTGCCAGCATGGACTCGAACACCGGGGAGCTGTTTTTT
v_gene: TRBV7-9; len: 12; j_gene: TRBJ2-7; abundance: -; d_gene: -; CDR3aa: CASSLETYEQYF; CDR3nt: TGTGCCAGCAGCTTGGAGACCTACGAGCAGTACTTC
v_gene: TRBV28; len: 15; j_gene: TRBJ2-2; abundance: -; d_gene: -; CDR3aa: CASSSWTENTGELFF; CDR3nt: TGTGCCAGCAGTTCTTGGACTGAGAACACCGGGGAGCTGTTTTTT
v_gene: TRBV18; len: 15; j_gene: TRBJ2-6; abundance: -; d_gene: -; CDR3aa: CASSPAVSGANVLTF; CDR3nt: TGTGCCAGCTCGCCAGCGGTCTCTGGGGCCAACGTCCTGACTTTC
v_gene: TRBV11-2; len: 16; j_gene: TRBJ2-2; abundance: -; d_gene: -; CDR3aa: CASRSPTGMNTGELFF; CDR3nt: TGTGCCAGCAGGTCACCAACAGGGATGAACACCGGGGAGCTGTTTTTT
v_gene: TRBV6-5; len: 14; j_gene: TRBJ1-3; abundance: -; d_gene: -; CDR3aa: CASSYSRSGNTIYF; CDR3nt: TGTGCCAGCAGTTACTCCCGCTCTGGAAACACCATATATTTT
v_gene: TRBV10-3; len: 13; j_gene: TRBJ1-1; abundance: -; d_gene: TRBD1; CDR3aa: CATGDRGLSEAFF; CDR3nt: TGTGCCACCGGGGACAGGGGGCTTAGTGAAGCTTTCTTT
v_gene: TRBV9; len: 14; j_gene: TRBJ1-1; abundance: -; d_gene: TRBD1; CDR3aa: CASSLGQGSTEAFF; CDR3nt: TGTGCCAGCAGCCTCGGACAGGGCAGTACTGAAGCTTTCTTT